These 9 T cell receptor beta chains were all obtained from the same sample, sequenced in a study of shared clonotypes between healthy human individuals. Selected positively for CCR7 and CD45RO-negative, naive CD8 cells excluded terminally differentiated effector memory CD45RA+ cells. Sequencing used immunoSEQ multiplex PCR; TCRdb keeps in-frame clones, though not all of them. The table has some 2 million clones, approximately 94% seen once. Material for sequencing was naive CD8+ T cells sorted from blood. These receptors were taken from a man aged 18 to 29 in good health.

The rearrangement links TRBV30 to TRBJ2-7; 13 positions match TRBD2. V was clipped by 3 bases and J by 0 bases; unmatched bases: 14. The CDR3 is 19 amino acids. Germline V gene sequence: CDR1 GTSNPN, CDR2 SVGIG (reference sequence). The CDR3 loop reads CAWSHTMGGLAGTSYEQYF. The CDR3 DNA follows: TGTGCCTGGAGCCACACCATGGGGGGACTAGCGGGGACCTCCTACGAGCAGTACTTC.

V gene TRBV6-5 combines with J gene TRBJ1-6, with D possibly TRBD1 on 5 matching bases. Per the germline V gene, CDR1 is MNHEY and CDR2 is SVGAGI. The CDR3 loop spans 15 amino acids. Trimming took off 4 bases at V and 4 bases at J, with 11 bases between the two ends. The CDR3 nucleotides read TGTGCCAGCAGTTTGGGACGCGGTTATAATTCACCCCTCCACTTT. Translation gives CASSLGRGYNSPLHF.

As for this clone: Other DNA sequences within the sample encode an identical CDR3. The chain joins TRBV19 to TRBJ2-7; 10 positions agree with TRBD1. The CDR3 is 14 residues long. After removal of 6 bases from V and 4 bases from J, the junction contained 6 bases not matched to a gene. Germline V gene lookup returns CDR1 LNHDA and CDR2 SQIVND (reference sequence). CDR3 DNA sequence: TGTGCCAGTAGCCTCCGGGACAGGGGTTACGAGCAGTACTTC. Protein sequence: CASSLRDRGYEQYF.

The chain is built from TRBV4-1 and TRBJ2-7; 8 bases align to TRBD1. The CDR3 runs to 16 residues. From germline, CDR1 is MGHRA and CDR2 YSYEKL. Trimming at V came to 0 bases and at J to 5 bases, leaving 9 bases not matched to a gene. The CDR3, as DNA: TGCGCCAGCAGCCAAGAAGGGGACAGGCGGGACCACGAGCAGTACTTC. It yields the protein CASSQEGDRRDHEQYF.

Comment on this clone: Distinct nucleotide sequences in the sample also encode this CDR3. The chain recombines TRBV6-5 with TRBJ2-7, with D perhaps matching TRBD1 (6 bases). The CDR3 extends over 14 amino acids. Between the trimmed V and J ends, which lost 0 bases and 2 bases, there was a span of 8 bases. Germline CDR1 is MNHEY and CDR2 is SVGAGI. The CDR3 sequence: CASSYSGQTYEQYF. CDR3 sequence (DNA): TGTGCCAGCAGTTACTCAGGACAGACCTACGAGCAGTACTTC.

The chain has TRBV4-3 and TRBJ1-6; no clear D. The ends were cut back, 0 bases at V and 8 bases at J, with 11 bases in the middle. This CDR3 is 15 amino acids long. Per the germline V gene, CDR1 is LGHNA and CDR2 is YSLEER. The CDR3 sequence: CASSQEEDPYSPLHF. CDR3 bases: TGCGCCAGCAGCCAAGAGGAGGATCCCTATTCACCCCTCCACTTT.

The chain recombines TRBV21-1 with TRBJ2-5. TRBV21-1 is a documented pseudogene. The CDR3 runs to 13 residues. The CDR3 here is CASSKEVGETQYF. In DNA, the CDR3 is TGTGCCAGCAGCAAAGAGGTGGGGGAGACCCAGTACTTC.

This clone was seen once. The chain has TRBV4-1 and TRBJ2-1; 9 nucleotides align to TRBD2. The CDR3 covers 17 residues. Germline CDR1 MGHRA, CDR2 YSYEKL. V gave up 3 bases and J gave up 1 base; unmatched junction bases: 7. CDR3 nucleotides: TGCGCCAGCAGCCATCCCTCTAGCGGGAAATCCTACAATGAGCAGTTCTTC. Its protein is CASSHPSSGKSYNEQFF.

V and J are TRBV11-2 and TRBJ1-2; 12 bases align to TRBD1. Germline V gene sequence: CDR1 SGHAT, CDR2 FQNNGV. This CDR3 is built from 15 residues. The V segment lost 1 base and the J segment 7 bases; nucleotides outside the gene matches: 4. The CDR3 sequence: CASSLAGTGGFGYTF. DNA of the CDR3: TGTGCCAGCAGCTTAGCTGGGACAGGGGGCTTTGGCTACACCTTC.